Below, 17 T cell receptor beta chains from the same sample are listed, as sequenced in a study of cytomegalovirus exposure and HLA in healthy donors. TCRdb's copy holds only in-frame clones and misses some; the assay was immunoSEQ multiplex PCR. The data show about 190,000 clones, around 82% seen once. The sample taken for sequencing was PBMCs. The receptor set was obtained from a woman between 18 and 29 years old in good health and CMV-seropositive.

The genes are TRBV2 and TRBJ2-1; TRBD2 aligns across 11 bases. Trimming at V came to 8 bases and at J to 6 bases, leaving 3 bases not matched to a gene. Looked up from germline, CDR1 is SNHLY and CDR2 is FYNNEI. The CDR3 runs to 13 residues. CDR3 residues: CASASGGFNEQFF. The CDR3 DNA follows: TGTGCCAGCGCTAGCGGGGGGTTCAATGAGCAGTTCTTC.

The V gene is TRBV9, the J gene TRBJ2-3; 10 bases are shared with TRBD1. The germline CDR1 and CDR2 sequences are SGDLS and YYNGEE. The J segment lost 0 bases and the V segment lost 6 bases, leaving 13 bases of the junction unmatched. This CDR3 has 18 residues. The CDR3 sequence: CASTEGQGGPPSTDTQYF. The CDR3 DNA reads TGTGCCAGCACGGAAGGACAGGGGGGCCCTCCTAGCACAGATACGCAGTATTTT.

The gene calls are TRBV27 and TRBJ1-6; perhaps TRBD1 as D (5 bases). V was trimmed by 8 bases and J by 6 bases, leaving 14 bases between them. CDR3 length equals 14 residues. The germline CDR1 and CDR2 sequences are MNHEY and SMNVEV (reference sequence). CDR3 amino acids: CASGGSYVNSPLHF. CDR3 in DNA: TGTGCCAGCGGGGGGTCTTACGTTAATTCACCCCTCCACTTT.

The rearrangement uses TRBV7-2 and TRBJ2-7; 12 nucleotides agree with TRBD2. CDR1 is SGHTA and CDR2 is FQGNSA in the germline V gene. The CDR3 has 15 residues. J was trimmed by 3 bases and V by 5 bases; bases with no gene match: 5. The CDR3 region has the DNA TGTGCCAGCAGCAGAACTAGCGGGGGGAACTACGAGCAGTACTTC. This encodes CASSRTSGGNYEQYF. Full variable domain (remainder filled in from reference TRBV7-2 and TRBJ2-7): GAGVSQSPSNKVTEKGKDVELRCDPISGHTALYWYRQSLGQGLEFLIYFQGNSAPDKSGLPSDRFSAERTGGSVSTLTIQRTQQEDSAVYLCASSRTSGGNYEQYFGPGTRLTVT.

This chain connects TRBV5-1 to TRBJ2-3, with 7 bases lining up with TRBD1. With V trimmed by 6 bases and J by 2 bases, 9 bases remained unmatched. The germline CDR1 and CDR2 sequences are SGHRS and YFSETQ. The CDR3 loop spans 15 amino acids. CDR3 nucleotides: TGCGCCAGCACTAGGGCAGGGGGTTCCACAGATACGCAGTATTTT. It specifies CASTRAGGSTDTQYF.

This chain links TRBV29-1 with TRBJ1-1; 7 bases agree with TRBD1. This CDR3 region has 13 residues. Per germline, CDR1 SQVTM and CDR2 ANQGSEA. Germline trimming cut 3 bases from V and 2 bases from J; bases unmatched to any gene: 3. The CDR3 sequence is CSVEEGANTEAFF. CDR3 DNA sequence: TGCAGCGTTGAGGAGGGGGCAAACACTGAAGCTTTCTTT.

The V and J genes are TRBV4-1 and TRBJ2-1, with 7 bases fitting TRBD2. CDR1 MGHRA and CDR2 YSYEKL come from the germline V gene. V lost 1 base and J lost 4; bases outside the gene matches: 7. There are 16 residues in the CDR3. The CDR3 sequence: CASSQGTRRSYNEQFF. The CDR3 bases are TGCGCCAGCAGCCAAGGGACTAGGAGGAGTTACAATGAGCAGTTCTTC.

V gene TRBV27 combines with J gene TRBJ2-1; 7 bases fit TRBD1. The junction had 11 bases not matched to a gene; V was cut back by 5 bases and J by 1 base. Germline CDR1 is MNHEY and CDR2 is SMNVEV (reference sequence). This CDR3 contains 17 residues. The CDR3 DNA reads as TGTGCCAGCAGTCGTCTATCCCGACAGGGATCCTACAATGAGCAGTTCTTC. Encoded protein: CASSRLSRQGSYNEQFF.

The V call is TRBV6-5, the J call TRBJ2-2; D is possibly TRBD2 (5 bases). CDR1 and CDR2 (germline): MNHEY, SVGAGI. The CDR3 covers 15 residues. V was cut by 1 base and J by 1 base, with 7 bases left in between. The DNA of the CDR3 is TGTGCCAGCAGTTACTTCGGAGGGAACACCGGGGAGCTGTTTTTT. Translated: CASSYFGGNTGELFF.

This chain connects TRBV7-2 to TRBJ2-6, with 14 bases fitting TRBD2. Germline V CDR1 and CDR2: SGHTA, FQGNSA. CDR3 length equals 18 residues. V lost 4 bases, J lost 4 bases, and 6 bases stayed unmatched. DNA for the CDR3: TGTGCCAGCAGCTCGACTAGCGGGGGGGCCCGAGGGGCCAACGTCCTGACTTTC. Protein product: CASSSTSGGARGANVLTF.

Only a few counts were recorded for this clone. This chain links TRBV27 with TRBJ2-3, with D hard to call. The CDR3 has 13 residues. In germline, CDR1 is MNHEY, CDR2 SMNVEV (reference sequence). V was shortened by 3 bases and J by 0 bases, with 4 bases between the two germline ends. DNA of the CDR3: TGTGCCAGCAGTTTGACTAGCACAGATACGCAGTATTTT. Protein product: CASSLTSTDTQYF.

The rearrangement uses TRBV9 and TRBJ1-1; possibly TRBD1 for D (6 bases). The CDR3 has 13 amino acids. CDR1 is SGDLS and CDR2 is YYNGEE in the germline V gene. The ends were cut back, 2 bases at V and 5 bases at J, with 10 bases in the middle. Here the CDR3 reads CASSVPGDTEAFF. The DNA for the CDR3 is TGTGCCAGCAGCGTCCCAGGGGATACTGAAGCTTTCTTT.

The chain has TRBV2 and TRBJ2-5; tentative D call: TRBD1 (5 bases). This CDR3 has 13 amino acids. Looked up from germline, CDR1 is SNHLY and CDR2 is FYNNEI. V was trimmed by 6 bases and J by 3 bases, leaving 11 bases between them. The CDR3, as DNA: TGTGCCAGCAGGGTGGGGCCTGAAGAGACCCAGTACTTC. It is translated as CASRVGPEETQYF.

The J gene is TRBJ1-6, the V gene TRBV2; TRBD1 might be the D (6 bases). Germline loops: CDR1 SNHLY, CDR2 FYNNEI. The V and J ends lost 4 bases and 1 base respectively, with 14 bases between them. The CDR3 spans 17 residues. CDR3 region: CASSAQGVTSYNSPLHF. The CDR3 DNA reads as TGTGCCAGCAGTGCACAGGGAGTAACGTCCTATAATTCACCCCTCCACTTT.

This chain joins TRBV10-3 and TRBJ1-1; D possibly corresponds to TRBD1 (5 bases). The V gene lost 0 bases and the J gene lost 0 bases, with 14 bases spanning the gap. Germline lookup yields CDR1 ENHRY and CDR2 SYGVKD. The CDR3 length is 17 residues. The CDR3 DNA reads as TGTGCCATCAGTGAGTCCACCCAGGGTCCCATGAACACTGAAGCTTTCTTT. Protein: CAISESTQGPMNTEAFF.

This clone was counted a single time. CDR3 DNA: TGTGCCAGCAGGGACAGGGGCGGTCAGCCCCAGCATTTT. It yields the protein CASRDRGGQPQHF. This chain links TRBV6-6 with TRBJ1-5; TRBD1 aligns across 9 bases. CDR3 length: 13 residues. J was trimmed by 6 bases and V by 6 bases; bases with no gene match: 3. Per the germline V gene, CDR1 is MNHNY and CDR2 is SVGAGI (reference sequence).

CDR3 loop: CASSRQDSRTYEQYF. CDR3 DNA sequence: TGTGCCAGCAGCCGCCAGGACTCACGAACCTACGAGCAGTACTTC. The chain combines TRBV6-5 with TRBJ2-7; D is possibly TRBD2 (5 bases). The CDR3 covers 15 residues. V gave up 6 bases and J gave up 2 bases, with 17 bases separating them. Germline V CDR1 and CDR2: MNHEY, SVGAGI.